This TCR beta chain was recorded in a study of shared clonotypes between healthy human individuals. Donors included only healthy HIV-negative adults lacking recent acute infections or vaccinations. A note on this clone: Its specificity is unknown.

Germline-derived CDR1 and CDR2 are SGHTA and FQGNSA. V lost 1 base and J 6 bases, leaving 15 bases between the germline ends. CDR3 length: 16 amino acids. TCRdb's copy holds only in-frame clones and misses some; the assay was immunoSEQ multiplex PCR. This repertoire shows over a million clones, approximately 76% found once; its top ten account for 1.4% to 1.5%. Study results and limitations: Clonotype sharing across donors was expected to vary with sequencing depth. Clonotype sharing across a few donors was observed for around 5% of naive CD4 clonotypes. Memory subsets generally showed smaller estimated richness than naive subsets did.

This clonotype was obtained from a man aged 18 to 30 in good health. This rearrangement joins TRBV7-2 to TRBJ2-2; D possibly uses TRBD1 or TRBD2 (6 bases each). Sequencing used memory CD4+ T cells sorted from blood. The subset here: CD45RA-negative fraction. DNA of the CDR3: TGTGCCAGCAGCTTAGGTGGGGGGCCGAGGTCCGGGGAGCTGTTTTTT. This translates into CASSLGGGPRSGELFF.